A selection of T cell receptor beta chains follows, all from one sample in a study of cytomegalovirus exposure and HLA in healthy donors. Repertoires were generated with immunoSEQ multiplex PCR, while TCRdb's copy carries only in-frame clones and drops some. The sample gives around 170,000 clones, 80% to 85% of which show up once; 1.5% is in the top ten. The source material was PBMCs. Receptors were obtained from a woman aged 18-29 years in good health and CMV-seronegative. Both conserved end residues are part of each CDR3. D genes are given only for firm matches. Clone size is given for some rows only: seen once, a few or many times, or a class if the clone is expanded.

d_gene: -; len: 14; v_gene: TRBV10-3; abundance: -; j_gene: TRBJ2-7; CDR3nt: TGTGCCATCAGTGAGGGAGACAGAGCCTACGAGCAGTACTTC; CDR3aa: CAISEGDRAYEQYF
d_gene: -; len: 13; v_gene: TRBV7-9; abundance: -; j_gene: TRBJ1-2; CDR3nt: TGTGCCAGCAGCTTATCAGGGGCGACCGGCTACACCTTC; CDR3aa: CASSLSGATGYTF
d_gene: -; len: 13; v_gene: TRBV7-3; abundance: -; j_gene: TRBJ2-2; CDR3nt: TGTGCCAGCAGCTTAGGGGGGACCGGGGAGCTGTTTTTT; CDR3aa: CASSLGGTGELFF
d_gene: TRBD1; len: 16; v_gene: TRBV7-9; abundance: -; j_gene: TRBJ1-3; CDR3nt: TGTGCCAGCAGCCCCCGGGCAGGGGGCTTTGGAAACACCATATATTTT; CDR3aa: CASSPRAGGFGNTIYF
d_gene: -; len: 16; v_gene: TRBV7-9; abundance: -; j_gene: TRBJ1-2; CDR3nt: TGTTCCAGCAGCCACCAGAAGTGGGGGGTTCGTGGCGGCTACACCTTC; CDR3aa: CSSSHQKWGVRGGYTF
d_gene: -; len: 15; v_gene: TRBV7-9; abundance: -; j_gene: TRBJ2-1; CDR3nt: TGTGCCAGCAGCTTAGGGGGGCTCGGCTCCGATGAGCAGTTCTTC; CDR3aa: CASSLGGLGSDEQFF
d_gene: -; len: 20; v_gene: TRBV21-1; abundance: -; j_gene: TRBJ1-5; CDR3nt: TGTGCCAGCCGCGCCTCTGGGAGTCGGCAGGCTGTTGGGGAAACGGAGCCCCAGCATTTT; CDR3aa: CASRASGSRQAVGETEPQHF
d_gene: -; len: 14; v_gene: TRBV28; abundance: -; j_gene: TRBJ1-1; CDR3nt: TGTGCCAGCAGTCCGAGGGTCAGGGGAGTTTCAGCTTTCTTT; CDR3aa: CASSPRVRGVSAFF
d_gene: -; len: 14; v_gene: TRBV18; abundance: -; j_gene: TRBJ1-1; CDR3nt: TGTGCCAGCTCACCCCTTGCGGCGGGCACTGAAGCTTTCTTT; CDR3aa: CASSPLAAGTEAFF
d_gene: TRBD1; len: 19; v_gene: TRBV5-4; abundance: -; j_gene: TRBJ1-1; CDR3nt: TGTGCCAGCAGCTTGCAGTGGATCGGTGGAGGACAGGGGTCGCTGGAAGCTTTCTTT; CDR3aa: CASSLQWIGGGQGSLEAFF
d_gene: TRBD1; len: 16; v_gene: TRBV28; abundance: -; j_gene: TRBJ2-1; CDR3nt: TGTGCCAGCAGTCCTCACACAGGGGGCTCCTACAATGAGCAGTTCTTC; CDR3aa: CASSPHTGGSYNEQFF
d_gene: -; len: 14; v_gene: TRBV6-1; abundance: once; j_gene: TRBJ1-3; CDR3nt: TGTGCCAGCAGTGAAGACCCCGAAGGGGACACCATATATTTT; CDR3aa: CASSEDPEGDTIYF
d_gene: TRBD1; len: 16; v_gene: TRBV11-2; abundance: -; j_gene: TRBJ2-2; CDR3nt: TGTGCCAGCAGCCACCTGGACAGGGGGCGGACCGGGGAGCTGTTTTTT; CDR3aa: CASSHLDRGRTGELFF
d_gene: -; len: 12; v_gene: TRBV4-1; abundance: once; j_gene: TRBJ1-2; CDR3nt: TGCGCCAGCAGCCATCAGAACTATGGCTACACCTTC; CDR3aa: CASSHQNYGYTF
d_gene: TRBD2; len: 17; v_gene: TRBV13; abundance: -; j_gene: TRBJ2-2; CDR3nt: TGTGCCAGCAGCCCAGAAAGAGCGGGGTTGAACACCGGGGAGCTGTTTTTT; CDR3aa: CASSPERAGLNTGELFF
d_gene: TRBD1; len: 19; v_gene: TRBV4-1; abundance: once; j_gene: TRBJ1-2; CDR3nt: TGCGCCAGCAGCCAAGAGGTTGGACCAAACAGGGGGACTAACTATGGCTACACCTTC; CDR3aa: CASSQEVGPNRGTNYGYTF
d_gene: TRBD1; len: 15; v_gene: TRBV28; abundance: -; j_gene: TRBJ1-1; CDR3nt: TGTGCCAGCAGTTTGCAACAGGGGGCGAAAACTGAAGCTTTCTTT; CDR3aa: CASSLQQGAKTEAFF
d_gene: -; len: 13; v_gene: TRBV11-3; abundance: -; j_gene: TRBJ2-1; CDR3nt: TGTGCCAGCAGCCCACGTGTAGGGGGTGAGCAGTTCTTC; CDR3aa: CASSPRVGGEQFF
d_gene: TRBD1; len: 15; v_gene: TRBV19; abundance: -; j_gene: TRBJ2-1; CDR3nt: TGTGCCAGTCGCGCCCCGGGACAGAGACAAAATGAGCAGTTCTTC; CDR3aa: CASRAPGQRQNEQFF
d_gene: -; len: 14; v_gene: TRBV2; abundance: once; j_gene: TRBJ1-5; CDR3nt: TGTGCCAGCAGTGAAGGACAGGTAAATCAGCCCCAGCATTTT; CDR3aa: CASSEGQVNQPQHF
d_gene: -; len: 14; v_gene: TRBV19; abundance: -; j_gene: TRBJ1-5; CDR3nt: TGTGCCAGTAGTATTAATCAGGGGCGGCAGCCCCAGCATTTT; CDR3aa: CASSINQGRQPQHF
d_gene: -; len: 14; v_gene: TRBV29-1; abundance: -; j_gene: TRBJ2-5; CDR3nt: TGCAGCGTTGTCTGGCGGGGCTCGGGAGAGACCCAGTACTTC; CDR3aa: CSVVWRGSGETQYF
d_gene: -; len: 15; v_gene: TRBV5-1; abundance: -; j_gene: TRBJ2-2; CDR3nt: TGCGCCAGCAGTAGGGAGGTGATGAACGCCGGGGAGCTGTTTTTT; CDR3aa: CASSREVMNAGELFF
d_gene: -; len: 16; v_gene: TRBV21-1; abundance: -; j_gene: TRBJ1-3; CDR3nt: TGTGCCAGCAGCAATTACAGGGGGCGATCTGGAAACACCATATATTTT; CDR3aa: CASSNYRGRSGNTIYF
d_gene: TRBD1; len: 21; v_gene: TRBV2; abundance: once; j_gene: TRBJ2-7; CDR3nt: TGTGCCAGCAGTTGGGTTTCCTTTCCTCAACCAGGACAGGGAAGCTCCTACGAGCAGTACTTC; CDR3aa: CASSWVSFPQPGQGSSYEQYF
d_gene: -; len: 15; v_gene: TRBV28; abundance: -; j_gene: TRBJ1-1; CDR3nt: TGTGCCAGCAACTTAGGTGGTGAAGACAGGTTCACGGCTTTCTTT; CDR3aa: CASNLGGEDRFTAFF
d_gene: -; len: 15; v_gene: TRBV4-2; abundance: -; j_gene: TRBJ1-4; CDR3nt: TGTGCCAGCAGCCAAGGAACCGGTGTGGTTGAAAAACTGTTTTTT; CDR3aa: CASSQGTGVVEKLFF
d_gene: TRBD2; len: 13; v_gene: TRBV25-1; abundance: -; j_gene: TRBJ2-7; CDR3nt: TGTGCCAGCAGTTCCGGGGGGATTTACGAGCAGTACTTC; CDR3aa: CASSSGGIYEQYF
d_gene: TRBD1; len: 13; v_gene: TRBV6-4; abundance: -; j_gene: TRBJ2-1; CDR3nt: TGTGCCAGGAAACCGGGACAGGGGCGTGAGCAGTTCTTC; CDR3aa: CARKPGQGREQFF
d_gene: TRBD1; len: 14; v_gene: TRBV6-5; abundance: -; j_gene: TRBJ1-1; CDR3nt: TGTGCCAGCAGACTGGACAGGGATAAAATAAAAGCTTTCTTT; CDR3aa: CASRLDRDKIKAFF
d_gene: TRBD1; len: 15; v_gene: TRBV2; abundance: -; j_gene: TRBJ2-2; CDR3nt: TGTGCCAGCAGTCAGGACAGGGGAGGCTCCGGGGAGCTGTTTTTT; CDR3aa: CASSQDRGGSGELFF
d_gene: -; len: 15; v_gene: TRBV5-1; abundance: -; j_gene: TRBJ2-1; CDR3nt: TGCGCCAGCAGCTTGATCGGCGGGGCGATCAATGAGCAGTTCTTC; CDR3aa: CASSLIGGAINEQFF
d_gene: -; len: 12; v_gene: TRBV14; abundance: -; j_gene: TRBJ2-7; CDR3nt: TGTGCCAGCAGCCAACCCATCGGCGAGCAGTACTTC; CDR3aa: CASSQPIGEQYF
d_gene: TRBD2; len: 14; v_gene: TRBV5-4; abundance: -; j_gene: TRBJ2-1; CDR3nt: TGTGCCAGCAGCTTCGGGGGGACCTACAATGAGCAGTTCTTC; CDR3aa: CASSFGGTYNEQFF
d_gene: -; len: 13; v_gene: TRBV6-4; abundance: -; j_gene: TRBJ1-6; CDR3nt: TGTGCCAGCAGTGGGGACTTCTCTTCACCCCTCCACTTT; CDR3aa: CASSGDFSSPLHF
d_gene: -; len: 13; v_gene: TRBV13; abundance: -; j_gene: TRBJ2-1; CDR3nt: TGTGCCAGCAGCCCGGCAGGCCTCAATGAGCAGTTCTTC; CDR3aa: CASSPAGLNEQFF
d_gene: TRBD2; len: 16; v_gene: TRBV10-1; abundance: -; j_gene: TRBJ2-3; CDR3nt: TGCGCCAGCAGTACTGGACTAGCGGGGGCCACAGATACGCAGTATTTT; CDR3aa: CASSTGLAGATDTQYF
d_gene: -; len: 14; v_gene: TRBV11-2; abundance: -; j_gene: TRBJ2-7; CDR3nt: TGTGCCAGCAGCTTAGAGAGGAGGGCCTACGAGCAGTACTTC; CDR3aa: CASSLERRAYEQYF
d_gene: -; len: 16; v_gene: TRBV6-6; abundance: -; j_gene: TRBJ2-1; CDR3nt: TGTGCCAGCAGTTTACCCCCCTTCTTGGAGGGGAATGAGCAGTTCTTC; CDR3aa: CASSLPPFLEGNEQFF
d_gene: TRBD2; len: 16; v_gene: TRBV5-6; abundance: once; j_gene: TRBJ2-1; CDR3nt: TGTGCCAGCAGCCCCACCCCCGGGGGGGCGATCTATGAGCAGTTCTTC; CDR3aa: CASSPTPGGAIYEQFF
d_gene: -; len: 16; v_gene: TRBV5-1; abundance: -; j_gene: TRBJ2-7; CDR3nt: TGCGCCAGCAGCTTGGAGCAGGGGGGAAGTAGATACGAGCAGTACTTC; CDR3aa: CASSLEQGGSRYEQYF
d_gene: TRBD1; len: 12; v_gene: TRBV6-5; abundance: -; j_gene: TRBJ2-7; CDR3nt: TGTGCCGCCCGACAGGGGGCGTACGAGCAGTACTTC; CDR3aa: CAARQGAYEQYF
d_gene: -; len: 15; v_gene: TRBV5-8; abundance: -; j_gene: TRBJ1-5; CDR3nt: TGTGCCAGCAGCTTGGGAGGGTCTAGCAATCAGCCCCAGCATTTT; CDR3aa: CASSLGGSSNQPQHF
d_gene: -; len: 15; v_gene: TRBV6-6; abundance: -; j_gene: TRBJ1-5; CDR3nt: TGTGCCAGCAGTTTCGACAGTCCCAGCAATCAGCCCCAGCATTTT; CDR3aa: CASSFDSPSNQPQHF
d_gene: TRBD1; len: 16; v_gene: TRBV25-1; abundance: -; j_gene: TRBJ2-5; CDR3nt: TGTGCCAGCAGTATACACAGGGGTTATGGCCAAGAGACCCAGTACTTC; CDR3aa: CASSIHRGYGQETQYF
d_gene: TRBD1; len: 14; v_gene: TRBV19; abundance: once; j_gene: TRBJ1-1; CDR3nt: TGTGCCACCCGGACAGGGGTTTTGAACACTGAAGCTTTCTTT; CDR3aa: CATRTGVLNTEAFF
d_gene: TRBD1; len: 14; v_gene: TRBV5-6; abundance: -; j_gene: TRBJ1-5; CDR3nt: TGTGCCAGCAGCCGCGGACAGGGCAATCAGCCCCAGCATTTT; CDR3aa: CASSRGQGNQPQHF
d_gene: -; len: 14; v_gene: TRBV5-1; abundance: once; j_gene: TRBJ1-2; CDR3nt: TGCGCCAGCAGCTTGGGGCAGGCTAACTATGGCTACACCTTC; CDR3aa: CASSLGQANYGYTF
d_gene: TRBD2; len: 15; v_gene: TRBV6-4; abundance: -; j_gene: TRBJ2-1; CDR3nt: TGTGCCAGCAGTGACTCGGCTAGCGGAAACAATGAGCAGTTCTTC; CDR3aa: CASSDSASGNNEQFF
d_gene: TRBD1; len: 14; v_gene: TRBV7-9; abundance: -; j_gene: TRBJ2-7; CDR3nt: TGTGCCAGCAGAGGCACCGGGACAGGGTACGAGCAGTACTTC; CDR3aa: CASRGTGTGYEQYF
d_gene: -; len: 14; v_gene: TRBV9; abundance: -; j_gene: TRBJ2-7; CDR3nt: TGTGCCAGCACCCCTCAACTGATCCCCTACGAGCAGTACTTC; CDR3aa: CASTPQLIPYEQYF
d_gene: -; len: 14; v_gene: TRBV6-1; abundance: -; j_gene: TRBJ1-6; CDR3nt: TGTGCCAGCAGTACAGTTCAGGGTGATTCACCCCTCCACTTT; CDR3aa: CASSTVQGDSPLHF
d_gene: TRBD1; len: 13; v_gene: TRBV2; abundance: -; j_gene: TRBJ1-1; CDR3nt: TGTGCCAGCAGTATGGACAGGGTAACTGAAGCTTTCTTT; CDR3aa: CASSMDRVTEAFF
d_gene: TRBD1; len: 13; v_gene: TRBV5-8; abundance: -; j_gene: TRBJ2-7; CDR3nt: TGTGCCAGCAGAAGGGGGCCTTCCTACGAGCAGTACTTC; CDR3aa: CASRRGPSYEQYF
d_gene: TRBD2; len: 13; v_gene: TRBV11-2; abundance: -; j_gene: TRBJ2-7; CDR3nt: TGTGCCAGCAGCTTAGAGTGGGGGGGCGAGCAGTACTTC; CDR3aa: CASSLEWGGEQYF
d_gene: -; len: 16; v_gene: TRBV19; abundance: -; j_gene: TRBJ1-4; CDR3nt: TGTGCCAGTGGGCGGTCCCGGACAGCAACTAATGAAAAACTGTTTTTT; CDR3aa: CASGRSRTATNEKLFF
d_gene: -; len: 14; v_gene: TRBV29-1; abundance: once; j_gene: TRBJ1-2; CDR3nt: TGCAGCGTTGAAGATCAGGGCAGGCGGGAGGGCTACACCTTC; CDR3aa: CSVEDQGRREGYTF
d_gene: -; len: 13; v_gene: TRBV10-3; abundance: -; j_gene: TRBJ1-1; CDR3nt: TGTGCCACGTCAGGTGGGGGGGCTATCGAAGCTTTCTTT; CDR3aa: CATSGGGAIEAFF